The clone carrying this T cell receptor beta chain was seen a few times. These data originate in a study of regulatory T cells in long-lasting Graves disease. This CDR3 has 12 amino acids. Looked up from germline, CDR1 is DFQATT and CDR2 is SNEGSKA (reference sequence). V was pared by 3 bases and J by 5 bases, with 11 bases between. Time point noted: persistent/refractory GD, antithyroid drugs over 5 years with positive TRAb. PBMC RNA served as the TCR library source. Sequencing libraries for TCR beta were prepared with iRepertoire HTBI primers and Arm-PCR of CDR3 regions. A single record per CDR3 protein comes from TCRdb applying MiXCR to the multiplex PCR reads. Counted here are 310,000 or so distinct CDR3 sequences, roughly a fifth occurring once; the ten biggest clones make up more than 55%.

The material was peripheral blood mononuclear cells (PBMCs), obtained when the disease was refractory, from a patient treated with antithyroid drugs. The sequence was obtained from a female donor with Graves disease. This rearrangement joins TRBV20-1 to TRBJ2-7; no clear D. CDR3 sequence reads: CSASLIGNEQYF. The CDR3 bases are TGCAGTGCTAGTTTAATCGGCAACGAGCAGTACTTC.